The 2 T cell receptor beta chains given below trace back to one sample, sequenced in a study of post-analysis software for immune sequencing data. Study outcomes and limitations: Patients carried roughly five TRBV segments more frequently than controls did, and TRBV5-6, TRBV5-1 and TRBV20-1 were among them.

No antigen is known for these receptors. Unique molecular identifiers tagged the TCR beta cDNA libraries. One entry per CDR3 protein, called by TCRdb with MiXCR from the PCR reads. The sample lists hundreds of thousands of distinct CDR3 sequences; roughly 46% were seen once. Input material: blood. These TCRs come from a girl aged 10 to 17 with multiple sclerosis.

This rearrangement joins TRBV7-2 to TRBJ2-5, with D possibly being TRBD2 (5 bases). The V gene lost 5 bases and the J gene lost 5 bases, with 21 bases spanning the gap. Looked up from germline, CDR1 is SGHTA and CDR2 is FQGNSA. The CDR3 is made up of 16 amino acids. The CDR3 DNA reads as TGTGCCAGCAGCGACACGGGCCCCCGCACGGGGGAGACCCAGTACTTC. Encoded protein: CASSDTGPRTGETQYF.

This clonotype was counted only a few times. The V call is TRBV7-9, the J call TRBJ2-5; D uncertain. Germline values: CDR1 SEHNR, CDR2 FQNEAQ (reference sequence). This CDR3 spans 15 amino acids. Trimming pared 4 bases from V and 0 bases from J, leaving 12 bases between. CDR3 sequence: CASSSELRYQETQYF. The CDR3 DNA reads as TGTGCCAGCAGCTCTGAGTTACGGTACCAAGAGACCCAGTACTTC. Together with reference TRBV7-9 and TRBJ2-5, the CDR3 gives the full variable domain: DTGVSQNPRHKITKRGQNVTFRCDPISEHNRLYWYRQTLGQGPEFLTYFQNEAQLEKSRLLSDRFSAERPKGSFSTLEIQRTEQGDSAMYLCASSSELRYQETQYFGPGTRLLVL.